This TCR beta chain was captured by sequencing in a study of T cells in Graves' hyperthyroidism and ophthalmopathy (dated by TCRdb to between 2018 and 2021). Study-wide context: Peripheral blood was sampled at the time of initial diagnosis, prior to any treatment. After sampling, hyperthyroidism patients received methimazole starting at 30 mg daily, and ophthalmopathy patients received high-dose intravenous methylprednisolone. TCR V-J signatures able to tell the groups apart were searched for in a discovery cohort of approximately 95 patients, of whom fewer than 45 had Graves' ophthalmopathy and roughly 59 had stable Graves' hyperthyroidism. The paper describes TCR Vbeta CDR3 sequencing of 135 peripheral blood samples, made up of 43 ophthalmopathy patients, 70 to 80 hyperthyroidism patients and approximately 17 progressor patients. Prospective prediction of ophthalmopathy was tested in an independent validation cohort consisting of 18 hyperthyroidism patients and some 17 patients who later progressed to ophthalmopathy. The approximately 100 discovery patients were randomly split 7:3 into training and test sets. Thyroid tissue and blood T-cell repertoires from six Graves' hyperthyroidism patients were also compared in the study. General findings and caveats noted by the study authors: Sample size was not statistically predetermined, and blinding of investigators to group allocation was not performed. A model built on a 13 V-J signature distinguished ophthalmopathy from stable hyperthyroidism, reaching around 90% sensitivity and about 81% specificity in cross-validation and 80%/75% in testing. In validation, the model predicted progression to ophthalmopathy a median of 6.5 months before onset, with 65% to 71% sensitivity and nearly 75% specificity. Most expanded thyroid clonotypes (frequency above 0.001) were also detected in blood, suggesting blood repertoires may reflect thyroid immune responses.

Ophthalmopathy patients had moderately to severely active disease, Clinical Activity Score of at least 3, NOSPECS grade of at least 4, and duration under 3 months. Any patient with an uncontrolled infection, another autoimmune disease, pregnancy or lactation was excluded. Diagnoses relied on clinical symptoms, serum thyroxine and TRAb, thyroid ultrasound and orbital computed tomography. PBMCs were isolated from roughly 10 ml of fresh peripheral blood by Ficoll-Paque density gradient centrifugation. Trizol reagent was used to extract total RNA, and RNA quality was then checked on an Agilent 2100 Bioanalyzer. At the junction V is shortened by 2 bases and J by 6 bases, with 14 bases in between. The CDR3 has 15 amino acids, counting the end cysteine and phenylalanine. The kept DNA is CDR3 alone, 45 bases in frame from the first base. As encoded in the germline V gene, CDR1 is SGHTA while CDR2 is FQGNSA.

Comments on this clonotype: Its specific antigen is unknown. It has no much larger one-base neighbor in the sample; base qualities were not kept.

TCR beta CDR3 regions were amplified from RNA transcripts. A first-round RT-PCR of the TCR CDR3 used the HTBI primer set with the Qiagen OneStep RT-PCR kit. Libraries were constructed in a second round of multiplex PCR, after which size selection and purification were carried out. Sequencing of the libraries was done on an Illumina HiSeq2000 using paired-end 100 bp reads. Per the original workflow: SOAPnuke was used to process the raw data, with reads discarded if the reads contained adapters or uncalled bases, had a mean Phred below 15, or lacked an exact constant-primer or identifier match. High-quality paired reads were merged with COPE v1.2.5, and unique nucleotide sequences were defined as clonotypes. MiTCR v1.1 was used to align the clonotypes against IMGT TRBV, TRBD and TRBJ reference segments. Only V-J combinations with frequency above 0.0001, covering roughly 99% of repertoires, were analysed. A TCS score was defined as the ratio between F50 (clonal expansion) and ExV (chaos), using BLOSUM62-based TCRdist between CDR3 peptides within each V-J. Welch's t-statistics and random forest reduced fewer than 600 V-J features to 13, which were used in a naive Bayes classifier (R e1071). Using fastp at Q25 and MiXCR, TCRdb reprocessed the public reads and kept productive beta chains. Here each entry gathers all rows of one CDR3 protein and keeps the most common genes and DNA. What appears here as the V and J calls and clone size reflects TCRdb's work, not the paper's. This sample gives over 400,000 distinct CDR3 sequences in total; approximately 22% of them show up just once. The top ten constitute less than 65% of the sample.

Sequenced sample: blood. The origin of this receptor is a woman in her 70s with Graves' ophthalmopathy. The rearrangement joined TRBV7-2 to TRBJ1-5; the D region possibly corresponds to TRBD1 (6 bases align). Here the CDR3 is given as CASSLMGQGSQPQHF. The nucleotide sequence reads as follows: TGTGCCAGCAGCTTAATGGGCCAGGGGTCTCAGCCCCAGCATTTT.